These 29 T cell receptor beta chains share one sample of origin, sequenced in a study of blood T cell repertoires in COVID-19. Clones were sequenced by immunoSEQ multiplex PCR, and TCRdb holds only the in-frame ones, with some missing. The sample carries some 48,000 clones, roughly four fifths recorded once. Input material: peripheral blood. The receptor set was obtained from a human donor with acute or convalescent COVID-19. The donor label of this sample is uncertain.

The chain uses TRBV19 and TRBJ1-6, with D maybe TRBD1 (5 bases). CDR1 and CDR2 from the germline V gene are LNHDA and SQIVND (reference sequence). V lost 6 bases and J 10 bases, leaving 19 bases between the germline ends. The length of the CDR3 is 15 residues. The CDR3 sequence: CASRQLEGARSPLHF. In nucleotides, the CDR3 is TGTGCCAGTAGGCAATTGGAAGGGGCGAGGTCACCCCTCCACTTT.

The V and J genes are TRBV13 and TRBJ2-3; TRBD2 matches at 7 bases. Trimming removed 5 bases from V and 5 bases from J; junction bases left unmatched: 13. The CDR3 is 16 amino acids. Germline V CDR1 and CDR2: PRHDT, FYEKMQ (reference sequence). CDR3 DNA: TGTGCCAGCAGCCCCCAGAGCGGGGTCCTAGGAGATACGCAGTATTTT. It specifies CASSPQSGVLGDTQYF.

The chain employs TRBV5-1 and TRBJ2-1; 8 nucleotides align to TRBD1. CDR1 SGHRS and CDR2 YFSETQ come from the germline V gene. V shed 0 bases, J shed 7 bases, and the junction held 0 bases outside the gene matches. The CDR3 sequence is 13 residues long. The CDR3 DNA is TGCGCCAGCAGCTTGGGACAGGGGAATGAGCAGTTCTTC. Translating it yields CASSLGQGNEQFF.

This clone occurred a few times. The chain joins TRBV10-3 to TRBJ1-1; D unclear. The germline V and J ends were trimmed by 0 bases and 0 bases, with 14 bases remaining between them. This CDR3 spans 17 amino acids. The germline V gene encodes CDR1 ENHRY and CDR2 SYGVKD. The CDR3 region has the DNA TGTGCCATCAGTGAGTCAGTATTGGGCCAGATGAACACTGAAGCTTTCTTT. The encoded protein is CAISESVLGQMNTEAFF.

This chain joins TRBV11-3 and TRBJ2-3; the D gene is possibly TRBD2 (7 bases). Trimming took off 6 bases at V and 2 bases at J, with 15 bases between the two ends. CDR3 size: 15 residues. Germline loops: CDR1 SGHNT, CDR2 YENEEA. CDR3 loop: CASSRGGYDTDTQYF. The CDR3 bases are TGTGCCAGCAGTAGGGGGGGGTATGACACAGATACGCAGTATTTT.

This chain uses TRBV11-3 with TRBJ1-2; unclear D gene. The ends were cut back, 1 base at V and 5 bases at J, with 8 bases in the middle. CDR1 is SGHNT, CDR2 YENEEA, per germline. This CDR3 is built from 13 residues. The CDR3: CASSLGLSYGYTF. CDR3 DNA: TGTGCCAGCAGCTTAGGGCTCTCTTATGGCTACACCTTC.

The chain is built from TRBV30 and TRBJ1-5; D unclear. The germline V gene has CDR1 GTSNPN and CDR2 SVGIG (reference sequence). V gave up 8 bases and J gave up 2 bases, with 13 bases separating them. The CDR3 is 13 amino acids. The CDR3 nucleotides are TGTGCCGCCCAAGCTGCGGGCAATCAGCCCCAGCATTTT. This encodes CAAQAAGNQPQHF. The full variable domain, in which reference TRBV30 and TRBJ1-5 provide the parts outside the CDR3, is SQTIHQWPATLVQPVGSPLSLECTVEGTSNPNLYWYRQAAGRGLQLLFYSVGIGQISSEVPQNLSASRPQDRQFILSSKKLLLSDSGFYLCAAQAAGNQPQHFGDGTRLSIL.

The gene calls are TRBV28 and TRBJ1-2; D gene unclear. Germline V lookup: CDR1 MDHEN, CDR2 SYDVKM. CDR3 length equals 10 residues. V lost 10 bases to trimming and J lost 0 bases, with 3 bases between them. DNA of the CDR3: TGTGCCACAGCTAACTATGGCTACACCTTC. This translates into CATANYGYTF.

The V and J genes are TRBV3-1 (or the pseudogene TRBV3-2) and TRBJ1-6; D is unresolved. The V gene's germline CDR1 is LGHDT and CDR2 YNNKEL (reference sequence). Trimming took 4 bases from V and 0 from J, leaving 7 bases between them. The CDR3 loop spans 15 amino acids. CDR3 residues: CASSPDSSYNSPLHF. The CDR3 nucleotides read TGTGCCAGCAGCCCCGATAGCTCCTATAATTCACCCCTCCACTTT.

This CDR3 is CASSLLGQGAYGYTF. CDR3 DNA sequence: TGTGCCAGCAGTCTGTTGGGACAGGGAGCCTATGGCTACACCTTC. This chain connects TRBV27 to TRBJ1-2; 9 bases are shared with TRBD1. Losses at the gene ends were 5 bases for V and 4 bases for J; bases not matched to a gene: 8. In germline, CDR1 is MNHEY, CDR2 SMNVEV (reference sequence). The CDR3 runs to 15 residues.

The CDR3 reads CASSTFSFGDGTDTQYF. DNA for the CDR3: TGTGCCAGTAGTACATTCTCCTTCGGGGATGGCACAGATACGCAGTATTTT. The rearrangement links TRBV19 to TRBJ2-3, with D maybe TRBD2 (5 bases). This CDR3 has 17 amino acids. Trimming pared 4 bases from V and 1 base from J, leaving 18 bases between. CDR1 and CDR2 from the germline V gene are LNHDA and SQIVND (reference sequence). The full variable domain, in which reference TRBV19 and TRBJ2-3 provide the parts outside the CDR3, is DGGITQSPKYLFRKEGQNVTLSCEQNLNHDAMYWYRQDPGQGLRLIYYSQIVNDFQKGDIAEGYSVSREKKESFPLTVTSAQKNPTAFYLCASSTFSFGDGTDTQYFGPGTRLTVL.

The genes are TRBV28 and TRBJ1-5, with 8 bases that match TRBD1. The trim removed 3 bases at V and 5 bases at J, leaving 6 bases unmatched. Germline CDR1 and CDR2: MDHEN and SYDVKM. The CDR3 extends over 15 amino acids. CDR3 DNA sequence: TGTGCCAGCAGTTTTGACAGGGGAGGGTATCAGCCCCAGCATTTT. Protein: CASSFDRGGYQPQHF.

This clone was detected once. The chain has TRBV28 and TRBJ1-6; D is perhaps TRBD1 (5 bases). The germline V gene encodes CDR1 MDHEN and CDR2 SYDVKM. The CDR3 is 13 amino acids. Trimming stripped 6 bases from V and 5 bases from J, with 8 bases between. CDR3 DNA sequence: TGTGCCAGCAGAAACAGGAATAATTCACCCCTCCACTTT. Translation gives CASRNRNNSPLHF. The whole variable domain, filled in from reference TRBV28 and TRBJ1-6, reads DVKVTQSSRYLVKRTGEKVFLECVQDMDHENMFWYRQDPGLGLRLIYFSYDVKMKEKGDIPEGYSVSREKKERFSLILESASTNQTSMYLCASRNRNNSPLHFGNGTRLTVT.

The CDR3 DNA sequence: TGCGCCAGCAGCGGGTCGGCACAGGGAAGTACCGAGCAGTACTTC. Its translation is CASSGSAQGSTEQYF. The chain is built from TRBV5-1 and TRBJ2-7, with TRBD1 as a possible D gene (6 bases). The CDR3 is made up of 15 amino acids. V was shortened by 4 bases and J by 6 bases, with 20 bases between the two germline ends. Germline V CDR1 and CDR2: SGHRS, YFSETQ.

This clone was seen only once. The chain employs TRBV5-8 and TRBJ2-1; possible D gene TRBD1, 6 bases. Trimming took off 3 bases at V and 6 bases at J, with 19 bases between the two ends. The CDR3 is made up of 16 amino acids. Germline V gene data show CDR1 as SGHTS and CDR2 as YDEGEE. The CDR3 here is CASSSGWTVGGNEQFF. The CDR3 coding sequence is TGTGCCAGCAGCTCGGGCTGGACAGTTGGGGGCAATGAGCAGTTCTTC.

CDR3 protein: CASSSPDSRKAKNIQYF. In DNA form, the CDR3 reads TGTGCCAGCAGCTCACCCGACAGTCGTAAAGCCAAAAACATTCAGTACTTC. This chain joins TRBV7-9 and TRBJ2-4; the D gene is possibly TRBD1 (5 bases). The germline V and J ends were trimmed by 4 bases and 0 bases, with 16 bases remaining between them. Germline CDR1 and CDR2: SEHNR and FQNEAQ (reference sequence). This CDR3 has 17 amino acids.

This clone was found a few times. This chain uses TRBV9 with TRBJ1-1; 7 bases align to TRBD1. Looked up from germline, CDR1 is SGDLS and CDR2 is YYNGEE. This CDR3 is built from 15 residues. The V and J ends lost 4 bases and 6 bases, in that order; junction bases with no gene match: 12. The CDR3 protein is CASSKDRDRPAEAFF. The CDR3 DNA follows: TGTGCCAGCAGCAAAGACAGGGATCGGCCGGCTGAAGCTTTCTTT.

The chain uses TRBV10-3 and TRBJ1-5; perhaps TRBD1 as D (6 bases). Germline CDR1 is ENHRY and CDR2 is SYGVKD. V was pared by 10 bases and J by 2 bases, with 12 bases between. This CDR3 comprises 13 residues. CDR3 in DNA: TGTGCCACGACATCAGGGGGCAATCAGCCCCAGCATTTT. It is translated as CATTSGGNQPQHF.

J is TRBJ2-2 and V is TRBV3-1 (or the pseudogene TRBV3-2); the match to TRBD2 covers 10 bases. V lost 0 bases and J lost 7; bases outside the gene matches: 23. Per the germline V gene, CDR1 is LGHDT and CDR2 is YNNKEL (reference sequence). This CDR3 region has 22 residues. The chain's CDR3 is CASSQDSPSGGADTPSVGELFF. CDR3 DNA sequence: TGTGCCAGCAGCCAAGATTCCCCCAGCGGGGGGGCGGATACACCCTCCGTCGGGGAGCTGTTTTTT.

The genes are TRBV30 and TRBJ2-3; D not resolved. Trimming stripped 5 bases from V and 3 bases from J, with 12 bases between. The CDR3 loop spans 13 amino acids. Germline CDR1 GTSNPN, CDR2 SVGIG (reference sequence). For the CDR3, the DNA is TGTGCCTGGGGTTTCCACGGGACAGATACGCAGTATTTT. This codes for CAWGFHGTDTQYF.

This clone appeared a single time. This CDR3 is CASSSSGGHTEAFF. CDR3 coding DNA: TGCGCCAGCAGCTCATCAGGGGGGCACACTGAAGCTTTCTTT. This chain uses TRBV5-1 with TRBJ1-1; 7 nucleotides agree with TRBD1. V lost 3 bases to trimming and J lost 3 bases; unmatched junction nucleotides: 5. Germline lookup yields CDR1 SGHRS and CDR2 YFSETQ. This CDR3 comprises 14 residues. Full variable domain (missing parts from reference TRBV5-1 and TRBJ1-1): KAGVTQTPRYLIKTRGQQVTLSCSPISGHRSVSWYQQTPGQGLQFLFEYFSETQRNKGNFPGRFSGRQFSNSRSEMNVSTLELGDSALYLCASSSSGGHTEAFFGQGTRLTVV.

The chain has TRBV6-6 and TRBJ1-5; D is undetermined. V was pared by 5 bases and J by 0 bases, with 8 bases between. Germline V gene sequence: CDR1 MNHNY, CDR2 SVGAGI (reference sequence). The CDR3 is made up of 14 amino acids. The CDR3 protein is CASSVDFSNQPQHF. The CDR3 DNA reads as TGTGCCAGCAGTGTTGACTTTAGCAATCAGCCCCAGCATTTT.

The V call is TRBV19, the J call TRBJ2-3, with 9 bases lining up with TRBD1. Germline V CDR1 and CDR2: LNHDA, SQIVND (reference sequence). This CDR3 has 14 residues. The V and J ends lost 9 bases and 0 bases, in that order; junction bases with no gene match: 4. CDR3: CASRQGVSTDTQYF. CDR3 nucleotides: TGTGCCAGCCGACAGGGGGTCAGCACAGATACGCAGTATTTT.

This clone showed up just a few times. This chain links TRBV28 with TRBJ1-1; no definite D call. The CDR3 is 12 residues long. The V gene's germline CDR1 is MDHEN and CDR2 SYDVKM. Trimming stripped 7 bases from V and 7 bases from J, with 13 bases between. The CDR3 DNA reads TGTGCCAGCATCGGTGACGGGAGTGAAGCTTTCTTT. Its translation: CASIGDGSEAFF.

J is TRBJ1-1 and V is TRBV7-9; D may be TRBD1 (6 bases). Between the trimmed V and J ends, which lost 5 bases and 5 bases, there was a span of 12 bases. CDR1 is SEHNR, CDR2 FQNEAQ, per germline (reference sequence). This CDR3 comprises 13 residues. CDR3 region: CASSPQGWTEAFF. In nucleotides, the CDR3 is TGTGCCAGCAGCCCACAGGGATGGACTGAAGCTTTCTTT.

The chain has TRBV6-5 and TRBJ1-2; D possibly corresponds to TRBD1 (5 bases). The V and J ends lost 5 bases and 0 bases respectively, with 13 bases between them. CDR3 length: 15 residues. Germline values: CDR1 MNHEY, CDR2 SVGAGI. CDR3 DNA: TGTGCCAGCAGTCGGGAGACAGTGTCTAACTATGGCTACACCTTC. Its translation is CASSRETVSNYGYTF.

This sequence joins TRBV10-1 and TRBJ2-5, with 9 nucleotides matching TRBD2. J was trimmed by 2 bases and V by 8 bases; bases with no gene match: 12. Germline CDR1 WNHNN, CDR2 SYGVQD (reference sequence). The CDR3 is made up of 16 amino acids. The CDR3 loop reads CASSIGSGGSQETQYF. The CDR3 DNA sequence: TGCGCCAGCTCCATAGGTAGCGGGGGCTCACAAGAGACCCAGTACTTC.

This chain joins TRBV29-1 and TRBJ1-2; TRBD1 might be the D (5 bases). Trimming shortened V by 7 bases and J by 7 bases, and 19 bases separated the two germline ends. The germline gives CDR1 SQVTM, CDR2 ANQGSEA. The CDR3 consists of 13 residues. Here the CDR3 reads CSATYPGGVGYTF. In DNA, the CDR3 is TGCAGCGCCACCTACCCGGGGGGGGTTGGCTACACCTTC.

In nucleotides, the CDR3 is TGCGCCAGCAGCTTGGAGGGAGGGCAAGGCTACACCTTC. Amino acid sequence: CASSLEGGQGYTF. The J gene is TRBJ1-2, the V gene TRBV5-1; D is unclear. The CDR3 runs 13 residues. Germline V gives CDR1 SGHRS, CDR2 YFSETQ. V lost 0 bases and J 8 bases, leaving 11 bases between the germline ends.